This TCR beta chain was recorded in a study of Ad26.COV2.S vaccination and SARS-CoV-2 variants. Study-level information: Donor was one of the participants in the Ad26.COV2.S arm of the COV1001 trial.

The treatment: 19 received Ad26.COV2.S at low or high dose, single or two shots; 5 received placebo; per-sample allocation not given. After the first vaccine or placebo injection, samples were drawn on day 63. A Boston donor was an adult aged 18-55 years. CDR1 is MNHEY and CDR2 is SMNVEV in the germline V gene (reference sequence). The CDR3 is 20 amino acids. J lost 5 bases, V lost 0 bases, and 19 bases had no gene match. Method: immunoSEQ multiplex PCR; TCRdb's copy keeps in-frame clones and lacks some. The sample has 440,000 or so clones, roughly 88% seen once. The chain has TRBV27 and TRBJ2-5; TRBD2 aligns across 9 bases. This sample comprised peripheral blood, obtained in a trial of Ad26.COV2.S vaccine versus placebo. This receptor was obtained from a person between 18 and 60 years old who received the Ad26.COV2.S COVID-19 vaccine or a placebo. Written as DNA, the CDR3 is TGTGCCAGCAGTTTATCGCCCTGGAATCCCGGGACTAGCTGGGCGGAGACCCAGTACTTC. Residues: CASSLSPWNPGTSWAETQYF.